Listed below are T cell receptor beta chains from one sample, sequenced in a study of shared clonotypes between healthy human individuals. TCRdb keeps only in-frame clones here, not all; method: immunoSEQ multiplex PCR. The sample lists roughly 110,000 clones, 68% occurring once. The sample taken for sequencing was memory CD8+ T cells sorted from blood. These receptors were taken from a woman in her twenties or thirties in good health. CDR3s include the opening cysteine and the closing phenylalanine or tryptophan. Each record gives: clone size, V gene, D gene, J gene, CDR3 DNA, CDR3 protein. D genes are given only for firm matches. Size tells how often a clone was seen (once, few, many) or the class of an expanded clone, and some rows leave it out.

abundance: many
v_gene: TRBV4-2
d_gene: NA
j_gene: TRBJ2-3
CDR3nt: TGTGCCAGCAGCCATGGGGAGGAGGCAGATACGCAGTATTTT
CDR3aa: CASSHGEEADTQYF

abundance: NA
v_gene: TRBV29-1
d_gene: NA
j_gene: TRBJ2-1
CDR3nt: TGCAGCGTTGAAGGAGGCCCTAGCAATGAGCAGTTCTTC
CDR3aa: CSVEGGPSNEQFF

abundance: NA
v_gene: TRBV7-9
d_gene: NA
j_gene: TRBJ2-7
CDR3nt: TGTGCCAGCAGCTTTGGGGGAAGGACCTACGAGCAGTACTTC
CDR3aa: CASSFGGRTYEQYF

abundance: once
v_gene: TRBV4-1
d_gene: TRBD1
j_gene: TRBJ2-1
CDR3nt: TGCGCCAGCAGCCAGTACAGGGGCGATGAGCAGTTCTTC
CDR3aa: CASSQYRGDEQFF

abundance: few
v_gene: TRBV5-1
d_gene: TRBD1
j_gene: TRBJ2-7
CDR3nt: TGCGCCAGCAGCTTAAGACAGGGGTTGAACGAGCAGTACTTC
CDR3aa: CASSLRQGLNEQYF

abundance: many
v_gene: TRBV9
d_gene: TRBD2
j_gene: TRBJ2-7
CDR3nt: TGTGCCAGCAGCCCCCGCGGGAGACTCTACGAGCAGTACTTC
CDR3aa: CASSPRGRLYEQYF

abundance: NA
v_gene: TRBV18
d_gene: NA
j_gene: TRBJ2-3
CDR3nt: TGTGCCAGCTCGGCTGAGGGGCAGCGCGGTCGAGGTGCCGGGGGTGGAGTAACAGATACGCAGTATTTT
CDR3aa: CASSAEGQRGRGAGGGVTDTQYF

abundance: medium-sized
v_gene: TRBV4-1
d_gene: TRBD1
j_gene: TRBJ2-7
CDR3nt: TGCGCCAGCAGCCATGGACAGGGGGAGGGTTACGAGCAGTACTTC
CDR3aa: CASSHGQGEGYEQYF

abundance: NA
v_gene: TRBV5-6
d_gene: NA
j_gene: TRBJ1-2
CDR3nt: TGTGCCAGCAGCTTGTGGCAGTTTTATGGCTACACCTTC
CDR3aa: CASSLWQFYGYTF

abundance: NA
v_gene: TRBV13
d_gene: NA
j_gene: TRBJ2-7
CDR3nt: TGTGCCAGCAGCCGATCCTACGAGCAGTACTTC
CDR3aa: CASSRSYEQYF

abundance: NA
v_gene: TRBV15
d_gene: NA
j_gene: TRBJ2-7
CDR3nt: TGTGCCACAGGGGGGAGGGGCCGGCGGGAGCAGTACTTC
CDR3aa: CATGGRGRREQYF

abundance: NA
v_gene: TRBV15
d_gene: NA
j_gene: TRBJ1-1
CDR3nt: TGTGCCACCAGCAGAGATCTCCAGGCAAGGGGGTCTGAAGCTTTCTTT
CDR3aa: CATSRDLQARGSEAFF

abundance: NA
v_gene: TRBV7-2
d_gene: NA
j_gene: TRBJ2-2
CDR3nt: TGTGCCAGCAGCTCCGACAGAGAAGTCGGGGAGCTGTTTTTT
CDR3aa: CASSSDREVGELFF

abundance: NA
v_gene: TRBV25-1
d_gene: NA
j_gene: TRBJ2-7
CDR3nt: TGTGCCAGCAATGAACAGGGGAGGTCCGAGCAGTACTTC
CDR3aa: CASNEQGRSEQYF

abundance: NA
v_gene: TRBV5-1
d_gene: TRBD2
j_gene: TRBJ2-3
CDR3nt: TGCGCCAGCAGCTCGTCTAGCGGGATGAGCACAGATACGCAGTATTTT
CDR3aa: CASSSSSGMSTDTQYF

abundance: NA
v_gene: TRBV6-6
d_gene: NA
j_gene: TRBJ2-3
CDR3nt: TGTGCCAGCAGTTTCCGGGACGGGAGCACAGATACGCAGTATTTT
CDR3aa: CASSFRDGSTDTQYF

abundance: NA
v_gene: TRBV5-1
d_gene: NA
j_gene: TRBJ2-3
CDR3nt: TGCGCCAGCTCCCCGGGGGAAGTCACAGATACGCAGTATTTT
CDR3aa: CASSPGEVTDTQYF

abundance: NA
v_gene: TRBV19
d_gene: TRBD1
j_gene: TRBJ2-7
CDR3nt: TGTGCCAGTAGCTGGACAGGGCTGCCCTACGAGCAGTACTTC
CDR3aa: CASSWTGLPYEQYF

abundance: once
v_gene: TRBV7-2
d_gene: NA
j_gene: TRBJ1-5
CDR3nt: TGTGCCAGCAGCTTAGATGCGGTCTCGGGGGCGCAGCCCCAGCATTTT
CDR3aa: CASSLDAVSGAQPQHF

abundance: NA
v_gene: TRBV9
d_gene: NA
j_gene: TRBJ2-1
CDR3nt: TGTGCCAGCAGGGGCGGGAATCCGAATGAGCAGTTCTTC
CDR3aa: CASRGGNPNEQFF

abundance: NA
v_gene: TRBV5-6
d_gene: NA
j_gene: TRBJ2-1
CDR3nt: TGTGCCAGCAGCTTGGGACTAGTAATCAATGAGCAGTTCTTC
CDR3aa: CASSLGLVINEQFF

abundance: NA
v_gene: TRBV25-1
d_gene: TRBD2
j_gene: TRBJ2-3
CDR3nt: TGTGCCAGCAGCCGAGCGGGAGATTCTTCAGATACGCAGTATTTT
CDR3aa: CASSRAGDSSDTQYF

abundance: NA
v_gene: TRBV27
d_gene: NA
j_gene: TRBJ2-7
CDR3nt: TGTGCCAGCAGAGACTTGGGAGGTGCCTACGAGCAGTACTTC
CDR3aa: CASRDLGGAYEQYF

abundance: NA
v_gene: TRBV7-8
d_gene: NA
j_gene: TRBJ2-1
CDR3nt: TGTGCCAGCAGCTTGAGCCAGGGGGGAGGGAATGAGCAGTTCTTC
CDR3aa: CASSLSQGGGNEQFF

abundance: many
v_gene: TRBV27
d_gene: NA
j_gene: TRBJ1-5
CDR3nt: TGTGCCAGCAGTTTCAGGTCGGTAAAGGGCGATAGCAATCAGCCCCAGCATTTT
CDR3aa: CASSFRSVKGDSNQPQHF

abundance: few
v_gene: TRBV6-4
d_gene: NA
j_gene: TRBJ2-1
CDR3nt: TGTGCCAGCAAGGAGGAAGGAGATTACAATGAGCAGTTCTTC
CDR3aa: CASKEEGDYNEQFF

abundance: many
v_gene: TRBV6-4
d_gene: TRBD2
j_gene: TRBJ2-3
CDR3nt: TGTGCCAGCACGCTAAGTGCGGGGGATCGGGCAGATACGCAGTATTTT
CDR3aa: CASTLSAGDRADTQYF

abundance: NA
v_gene: TRBV19
d_gene: TRBD2
j_gene: TRBJ2-2
CDR3nt: TGTGCCAGCAAACTAGCGAAAGCGAACACCGGGGAGCTGTTTTTT
CDR3aa: CASKLAKANTGELFF

abundance: NA
v_gene: TRBV2
d_gene: NA
j_gene: TRBJ1-1
CDR3nt: TGTGCCAGCAGCTCGAGCCCTTACCAGGGGCCGAACACTGAAGCTTTCTTT
CDR3aa: CASSSSPYQGPNTEAFF

abundance: NA
v_gene: TRBV25-1
d_gene: TRBD1
j_gene: TRBJ2-7
CDR3nt: TGTGCCAGCAGTGAACCCGGGACAGGGACTTTCCACGAGCAGTACTTC
CDR3aa: CASSEPGTGTFHEQYF

abundance: once
v_gene: TRBV7-3
d_gene: TRBD1
j_gene: TRBJ2-3
CDR3nt: TGTGCCAGCAGCCTCGGACAGGTAGCCACAGATACGCAGTATTTT
CDR3aa: CASSLGQVATDTQYF

abundance: NA
v_gene: TRBV11-1
d_gene: NA
j_gene: TRBJ2-3
CDR3nt: TGTGCCAGCAGCTTAAGGAACACAGATACGCAGTATTTT
CDR3aa: CASSLRNTDTQYF

abundance: NA
v_gene: TRBV2
d_gene: NA
j_gene: TRBJ2-5
CDR3nt: TGTGCCAGCAGAGAAGATAAGGGGATAGGAGATACCCAGTACTTC
CDR3aa: CASREDKGIGDTQYF

abundance: NA
v_gene: TRBV6-1
d_gene: TRBD1
j_gene: TRBJ1-2
CDR3nt: TGTGCCAGCAGTGAAGCACAGGGGTTTGTTATCAACTATGGCTACACCTTC
CDR3aa: CASSEAQGFVINYGYTF

abundance: NA
v_gene: TRBV28
d_gene: TRBD1
j_gene: TRBJ2-6
CDR3nt: TGTGCCAGCAGTTGCCCGGACAGGCCGATCGAATCTGGGGCCAACGTCCTGACTTTC
CDR3aa: CASSCPDRPIESGANVLTF

abundance: NA
v_gene: TRBV29-1
d_gene: TRBD1
j_gene: TRBJ2-7
CDR3nt: TGCAGCTTCACCGGGACAGGGGTTTACGAGCAGTACTTC
CDR3aa: CSFTGTGVYEQYF

abundance: many
v_gene: TRBV27
d_gene: NA
j_gene: TRBJ2-7
CDR3nt: TGTGCCAGCAGTTTATCTCAAGGGCAGCCTAGCTCCTACGAGCAGTACTTC
CDR3aa: CASSLSQGQPSSYEQYF

abundance: NA
v_gene: TRBV29-1
d_gene: TRBD2
j_gene: TRBJ2-1
CDR3nt: TGCGGAGCCCAACTAGCGGGAGCTTTCTCTGGATCTGAGCAGTTCTTC
CDR3aa: CGAQLAGAFSGSEQFF

abundance: NA
v_gene: TRBV4-1
d_gene: NA
j_gene: TRBJ1-5
CDR3nt: TGCGCCAGCAGCCGCCGTCTCAATCAGCCCCAGCATTTT
CDR3aa: CASSRRLNQPQHF

abundance: NA
v_gene: TRBV6-5
d_gene: NA
j_gene: TRBJ2-3
CDR3nt: TGTGCCAGCAGTTACGAAATCCGGGACTTCACAGATACGCAGTATTTT
CDR3aa: CASSYEIRDFTDTQYF

abundance: NA
v_gene: TRBV11-2
d_gene: NA
j_gene: TRBJ2-7
CDR3nt: TGTGCCAGCAGCTTAGGTGAGGGGGAGCAGTACTTC
CDR3aa: CASSLGEGEQYF

abundance: NA
v_gene: TRBV20-1
d_gene: NA
j_gene: TRBJ1-2
CDR3nt: TGCAGTGCTCCGCCGGAGTATGGCTACACCTTC
CDR3aa: CSAPPEYGYTF

abundance: NA
v_gene: TRBV14
d_gene: NA
j_gene: TRBJ2-7
CDR3nt: TGTGCCAGCAGCCGGCTGGGTTACAGGGAAGCCTACGAGCAGTACTTC
CDR3aa: CASSRLGYREAYEQYF

abundance: NA
v_gene: TRBV2
d_gene: NA
j_gene: TRBJ1-3
CDR3nt: TGTGCCAGCAGTGGGACCGACGGAAACACCATATATTTT
CDR3aa: CASSGTDGNTIYF

abundance: NA
v_gene: TRBV18
d_gene: NA
j_gene: TRBJ2-4
CDR3nt: TGTGCCAGCTCCCCTACCCAAAACATTCAGTACTTC
CDR3aa: CASSPTQNIQYF

abundance: NA
v_gene: TRBV20-1
d_gene: NA
j_gene: TRBJ2-1
CDR3nt: TGCAGTGCGGATCAGTACAATGAGCAGTTCTTC
CDR3aa: CSADQYNEQFF

abundance: NA
v_gene: TRBV5-1
d_gene: TRBD1
j_gene: TRBJ1-2
CDR3nt: TGCGCCAGCAGCCCGGACAGGGAGGTCTATCACTATGGCTACACCTTC
CDR3aa: CASSPDREVYHYGYTF

abundance: few
v_gene: TRBV15
d_gene: NA
j_gene: TRBJ2-7
CDR3nt: TGTGCCACCAGCAGTAGTGTTACCGGGACCGCAGCCTACGAGCAGTACTTC
CDR3aa: CATSSSVTGTAAYEQYF